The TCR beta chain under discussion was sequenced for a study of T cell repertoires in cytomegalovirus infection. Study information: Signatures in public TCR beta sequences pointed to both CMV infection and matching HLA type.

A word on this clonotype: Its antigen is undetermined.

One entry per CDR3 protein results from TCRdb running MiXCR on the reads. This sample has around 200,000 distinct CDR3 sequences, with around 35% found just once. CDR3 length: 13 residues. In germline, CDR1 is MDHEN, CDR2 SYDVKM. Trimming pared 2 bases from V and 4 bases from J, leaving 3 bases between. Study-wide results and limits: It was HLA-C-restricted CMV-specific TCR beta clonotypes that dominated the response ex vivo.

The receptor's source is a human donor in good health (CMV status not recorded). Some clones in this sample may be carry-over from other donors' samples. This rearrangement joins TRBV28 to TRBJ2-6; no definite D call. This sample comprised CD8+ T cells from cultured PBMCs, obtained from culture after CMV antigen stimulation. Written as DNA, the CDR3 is TGTGCCAGCAGTTTAGGGGGGGCCAACGTCCTGACTTTC. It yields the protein CASSLGGANVLTF.